Sequencing of this TCR beta chain was carried out in a study of regulatory T cells in long-lasting Graves disease. Arm-PCR of CDR3 regions and iRepertoire HTBI primers were used to build TCR beta libraries. TCRdb re-called the multiplex PCR reads with MiXCR, one entry per CDR3 protein. The sample lists 500,000 or so distinct CDR3 sequences; 12% to 15% were seen once. Germline V gene sequence: CDR1 SGHAT, CDR2 FQDESV (reference sequence). Trimming at V came to 5 bases and at J to 1 base, leaving 8 bases not matched to a gene. The CDR3 sequence is 18 residues long. This clonotype was detected many times. Indicated time point: newly diagnosed GD, antithyroid drugs for less than 3 months. PBMC RNA served as the TCR library source. A further study also used this sample, focusing on T cells in Graves' hyperthyroidism and ophthalmopathy.

The sequence derives from a woman in her fifties or sixties with Graves disease. The V gene is TRBV11-1, the J gene TRBJ2-3; 14 bases fit TRBD2. The input for sequencing was peripheral blood mononuclear cells (PBMCs), taken at new diagnosis, from a patient treated with antithyroid drugs. The CDR3 spells CASSKTSGRASGTDTQYF. In nucleotides, the CDR3 is TGTGCCAGCAGCAAGACTAGCGGGAGGGCCTCCGGCACAGATACGCAGTATTTT.